This T cell receptor (beta chain) was recovered during a study of T cells in Graves' hyperthyroidism and ophthalmopathy. V lost 4 bases and J 10 bases, leaving 8 bases between the germline ends. The length of the CDR3 is 12 residues. The germline gives CDR1 SNHLY, CDR2 FYNNEI. This clonotype appeared a single time. Its antigen is unidentified. Authors of the study amplified TCR beta CDR3 regions from RNA transcripts. Researchers ran a first-round RT-PCR on the TCR CDR3 using the HTBI primer set. TCRdb ran MiXCR on the multiplex PCR reads and lists one entry per CDR3 protein. The sample yields fewer than 650,000 distinct CDR3 sequences, 35% to 50% seen once. Overall study findings and caveats: Appearing also in blood were most of the thyroid clonotypes expanded above 0.001. Classification by a 13 V-J model distinguished ophthalmopathy from stable hyperthyroidism.

Uncontrolled infection, other autoimmune disease, pregnancy or lactation barred patients from enrollment. In making diagnoses, clinical symptoms, serum thyroxine and TRAb, thyroid ultrasound and orbital computed tomography were all used. The J gene is TRBJ1-6, the V gene TRBV2; D remains unclear. The sequence was collected from an adult woman with Graves' disease, either hyperthyroidism or ophthalmopathy (not recorded which). Sequences were obtained from peripheral blood or thyroid tissue (not recorded which). This chain's CDR3 is CASSGLTSPLHF. CDR3 in DNA: TGTGCCAGCAGTGGGCTGACCTCACCCCTCCACTTT.